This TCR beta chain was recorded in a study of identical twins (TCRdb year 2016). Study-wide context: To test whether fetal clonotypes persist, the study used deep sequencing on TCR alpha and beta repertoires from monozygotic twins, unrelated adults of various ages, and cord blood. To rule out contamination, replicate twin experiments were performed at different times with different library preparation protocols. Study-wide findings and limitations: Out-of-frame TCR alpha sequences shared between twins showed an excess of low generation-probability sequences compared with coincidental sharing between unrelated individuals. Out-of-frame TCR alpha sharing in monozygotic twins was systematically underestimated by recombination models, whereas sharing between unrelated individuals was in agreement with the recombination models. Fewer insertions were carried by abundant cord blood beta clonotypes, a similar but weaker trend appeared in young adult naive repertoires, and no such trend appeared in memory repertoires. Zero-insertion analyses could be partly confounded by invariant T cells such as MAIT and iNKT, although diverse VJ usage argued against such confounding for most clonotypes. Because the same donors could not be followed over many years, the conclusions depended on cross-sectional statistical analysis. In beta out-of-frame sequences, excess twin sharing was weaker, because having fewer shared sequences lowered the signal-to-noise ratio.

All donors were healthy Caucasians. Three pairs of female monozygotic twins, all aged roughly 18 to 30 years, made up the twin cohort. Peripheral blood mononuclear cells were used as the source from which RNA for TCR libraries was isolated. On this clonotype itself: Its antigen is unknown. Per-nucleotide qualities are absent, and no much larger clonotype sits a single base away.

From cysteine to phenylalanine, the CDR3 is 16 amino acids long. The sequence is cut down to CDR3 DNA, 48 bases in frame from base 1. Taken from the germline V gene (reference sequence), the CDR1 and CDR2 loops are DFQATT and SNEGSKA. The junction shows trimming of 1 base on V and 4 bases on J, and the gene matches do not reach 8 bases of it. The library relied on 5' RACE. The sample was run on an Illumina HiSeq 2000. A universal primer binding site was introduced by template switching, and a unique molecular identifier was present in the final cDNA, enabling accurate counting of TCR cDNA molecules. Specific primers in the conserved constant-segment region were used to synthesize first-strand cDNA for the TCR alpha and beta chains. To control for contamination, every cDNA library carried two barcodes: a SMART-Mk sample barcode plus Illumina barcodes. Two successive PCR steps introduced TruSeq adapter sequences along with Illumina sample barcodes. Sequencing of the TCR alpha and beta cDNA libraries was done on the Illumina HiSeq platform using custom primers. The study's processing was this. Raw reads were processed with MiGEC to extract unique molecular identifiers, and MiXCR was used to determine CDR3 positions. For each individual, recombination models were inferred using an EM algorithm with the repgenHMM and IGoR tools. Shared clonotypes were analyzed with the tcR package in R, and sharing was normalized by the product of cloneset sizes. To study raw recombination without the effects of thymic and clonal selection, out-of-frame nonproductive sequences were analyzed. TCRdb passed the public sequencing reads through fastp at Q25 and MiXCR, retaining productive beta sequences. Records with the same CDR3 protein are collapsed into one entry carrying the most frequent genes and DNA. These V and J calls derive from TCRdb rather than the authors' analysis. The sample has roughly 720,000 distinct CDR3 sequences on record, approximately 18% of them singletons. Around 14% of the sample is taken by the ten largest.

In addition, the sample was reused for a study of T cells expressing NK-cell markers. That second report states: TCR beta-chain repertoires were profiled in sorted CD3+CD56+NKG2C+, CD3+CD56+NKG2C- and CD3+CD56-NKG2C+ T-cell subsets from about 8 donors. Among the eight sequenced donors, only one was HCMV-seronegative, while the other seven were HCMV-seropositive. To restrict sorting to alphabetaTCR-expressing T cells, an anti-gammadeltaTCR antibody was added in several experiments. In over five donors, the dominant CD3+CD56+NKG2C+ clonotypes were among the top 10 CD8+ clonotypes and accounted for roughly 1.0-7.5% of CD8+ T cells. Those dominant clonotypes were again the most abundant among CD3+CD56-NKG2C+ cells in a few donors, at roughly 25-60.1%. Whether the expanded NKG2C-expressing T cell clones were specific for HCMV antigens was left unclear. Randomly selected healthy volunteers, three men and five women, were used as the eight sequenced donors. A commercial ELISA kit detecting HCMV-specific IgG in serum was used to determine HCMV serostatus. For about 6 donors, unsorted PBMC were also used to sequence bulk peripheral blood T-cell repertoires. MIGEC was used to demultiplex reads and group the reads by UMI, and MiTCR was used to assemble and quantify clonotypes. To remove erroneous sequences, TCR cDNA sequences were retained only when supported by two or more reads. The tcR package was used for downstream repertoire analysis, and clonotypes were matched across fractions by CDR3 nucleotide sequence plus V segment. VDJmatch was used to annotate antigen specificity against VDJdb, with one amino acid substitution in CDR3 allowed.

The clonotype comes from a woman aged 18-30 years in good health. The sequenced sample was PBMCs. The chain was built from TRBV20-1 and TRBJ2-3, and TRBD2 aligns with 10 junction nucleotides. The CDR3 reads CSARGASGRRSDTQYF. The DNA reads TGCAGTGCTAGAGGGGCTAGCGGGAGAAGGTCAGATACGCAGTATTTT.